Following are 25 T cell receptor beta chains from one sample sequenced in a study of monozygotic twins with inflammatory bowel disease. TCRdb re-called the 5' RACE reads and gives one entry per CDR3 protein, without DNA. This repertoire includes approximately 400,000 distinct CDR3 sequences. Sequences were obtained from blood. The receptors stem from a human donor with ulcerative colitis or Crohn's disease, or a healthy co-twin of an affected twin (not recorded which).

This chain connects TRBV20-1 to TRBJ2-1; checking the TCRdb D call of TRBD1 is not possible without DNA. The CDR3 sequence is 14 residues long. Germline V gives CDR1 DFQATT, CDR2 SNEGSKA (reference sequence). CDR3 region: CSARESQGGNEQFF.

The chain carries TRBV20-1 and TRBJ1-5; without DNA, the TCRdb call of TRBD1 cannot be checked. The CDR3 loop spans 13 amino acids. CDR1 and CDR2 from the germline V gene are DFQATT and SNEGSKA (reference sequence). CDR3 sequence: CSAHRGRLQPQHF.

The CDR3 protein is CSARLLGRPGSYNSPLHF. V usage is TRBV20-1 and J usage is TRBJ1-6; TCRdb picks TRBD1, but there is no DNA to check that call. This CDR3 has 18 residues. Germline CDR1 is DFQATT and CDR2 is SNEGSKA (reference sequence).

The CDR3 sequence is CASRAVGSLTEAFF. The V and J genes are TRBV5-1 and TRBJ1-1. This CDR3 region has 14 residues. Germline V lookup: CDR1 SGHRS, CDR2 YFSETQ.

This chain links TRBV6-2 or TRBV6-3 with TRBJ1-2. CDR3 length: 12 residues. CDR1 and CDR2 from the germline V gene are MNHEY and SVGEGT. CDR3 sequence reads: CASSYSVAGYTF.

The chain has TRBV6-5 and TRBJ2-1; TCRdb selects TRBD2, and the lack of DNA leaves this call unchecked. This CDR3 is 15 amino acids long. Germline V lookup: CDR1 MNHEY, CDR2 SVGAGI. The CDR3 region is CASSYETSGNNEQFF.

CDR3 protein: CSAGDSGGASYEQYF. The rearrangement links TRBV20-1 to TRBJ2-7; the D gene TCRdb calls, TRBD2, cannot be checked with no DNA. The CDR3 is 15 residues long. Germline values: CDR1 DFQATT, CDR2 SNEGSKA (reference sequence).

V and J are TRBV29-1 and TRBJ1-5; absent DNA, TCRdb's TRBD1 call cannot be checked. The CDR3 contains 16 residues. The germline V gene encodes CDR1 SQVTM and CDR2 ANQGSEA. CDR3 in amino acids: CSVEEAGGESNQPQHF. Full variable domain (missing parts from reference TRBV29-1 and TRBJ1-5): SAVISQKPSRDICQRGTSLTIQCQVDSQVTMMFWYRQQPGQSLTLIATANQGSEATYESGFVIDKFPISRPNLTFSTLTVSNMSPEDSSIYLCSVEEAGGESNQPQHFGDGTRLSIL.

The V gene is TRBV11-2, the J gene TRBJ1-6; the TCRdb D gene call, TRBD1, has no DNA to confirm it. There are 17 residues in the CDR3. The germline CDR1 and CDR2 sequences are SGHAT and FQNNGV. The chain's CDR3 is CASSLILDRLYNSPLHF.

The J gene is TRBJ1-2, the V gene TRBV7-2; TCRdb's D gene call, TRBD1, goes unchecked for lack of DNA. This CDR3 is 15 amino acids long. In germline, CDR1 is SGHTA, CDR2 FQGNSA. CDR3 loop: CASSLGAGVGYGYTF. The full variable domain, its missing parts supplied by reference TRBV7-2 and TRBJ1-2, is GAGVSQSPSNKVTEKGKDVELRCDPISGHTALYWYRQSLGQGLEFLIYFQGNSAPDKSGLPSDRFSAERTGGSVSTLTIQRTQQEDSAVYLCASSLGAGVGYGYTFGSGTRLTVV.

The V and J genes are TRBV4-3 and TRBJ1-4. The CDR3 loop spans 14 amino acids. Germline CDR1 LGHNA, CDR2 YSLEER. The CDR3 reads CASSRRVPPPELFF.

The rearrangement links TRBV12-3 or TRBV12-4 to TRBJ2-7; TCRdb reports TRBD2, a call that lacks DNA to check it against. The CDR3 contains 16 residues. The CDR3: CASSFKLGLASYEQYF.

The J gene is TRBJ2-1, the V gene TRBV5-6; TCRdb's assignment of TRBD1 cannot be checked, as there is no DNA. The length of the CDR3 is 16 residues. CDR1 SGHDT and CDR2 YYEEEE come from the germline V gene. The CDR3 spells CASSLEWGRIYNEQFF.

This chain links TRBV3-1 with TRBJ2-1; TCRdb returns TRBD2, unconfirmable since there is no DNA. Germline CDR1 and CDR2: LGHDT and YNNKEL (reference sequence). The CDR3 consists of 17 residues. The CDR3 loop reads CASSQVSSGGRFNEQFF.

J is TRBJ2-7 and V is TRBV7-2; TCRdb designates TRBD1, a call that cannot be tested without DNA. CDR1 is SGHTA and CDR2 is FQGNSA in the germline V gene. This CDR3 region has 14 residues. CDR3: CASSLRTAYYEQYF.

The rearrangement uses TRBV5-5 and TRBJ2-1; TCRdb proposes TRBD2, but this gene call is untestable without DNA. The CDR3 covers 13 residues. Germline values: CDR1 SGHKS, CDR2 YYEKEE (reference sequence). The CDR3 loop reads CASSLGLAGFQFF.

The chain has TRBV15 and TRBJ2-5; TCRdb proposes TRBD1, but this gene call is untestable without DNA. This CDR3 spans 17 amino acids. CDR1 and CDR2 (germline): LNHNV, YYDKDF (reference sequence). This CDR3 reads CATSRDIGQGARETQYF.

The V call is TRBV29-1, the J call TRBJ2-1; TCRdb picks TRBD2, but there is no DNA to check that call. The CDR3 is 16 amino acids. Germline V CDR1 and CDR2: SQVTM, ANQGSEA. The CDR3 reads CSVEASGRSSYNEQFF.

The V and J genes are TRBV29-1 and TRBJ1-1. This CDR3 has 14 amino acids. Germline CDR1 is SQVTM and CDR2 is ANQGSEA. The CDR3 sequence is CSVGWQAMNTEAFF. Supplemented by reference TRBV29-1 and TRBJ1-1, the full variable domain reads SAVISQKPSRDICQRGTSLTIQCQVDSQVTMMFWYRQQPGQSLTLIATANQGSEATYESGFVIDKFPISRPNLTFSTLTVSNMSPEDSSIYLCSVGWQAMNTEAFFGQGTRLTVV.

The chain joins TRBV29-1 to TRBJ2-5; as DNA is missing, the TRBD1 call by TCRdb cannot be tested. Germline CDR1 reads SQVTM; CDR2 reads ANQGSEA. The CDR3 has 16 residues. The CDR3 sequence: CSVIRPDRTPQETQYF.

This sequence joins TRBV7-8 and TRBJ2-1; TCRdb reports TRBD2, a call that lacks DNA to check it against. Per the germline V gene, CDR1 is SGHVS and CDR2 is FQNEAQ. CDR3 length: 18 residues. The CDR3 here is CASSRLAVGGRTYNEQFF.

The chain couples TRBV2 to TRBJ2-2; TCRdb reports TRBD1, a call that lacks DNA to check it against. The CDR3 has 15 residues. Germline assignment: CDR1 SNHLY and CDR2 FYNNEI. The CDR3 here is CASSRRGTVTGELFF.

This chain links TRBV7-2 with TRBJ1-1. The CDR3 is made up of 12 amino acids. Germline V lookup: CDR1 SGHTA, CDR2 FQGNSA. The CDR3 loop is CASSVPNTEAFF.

This CDR3 reads CASSLVTSGTVRPTEAFF. The chain recombines TRBV5-6 with TRBJ1-1; TCRdb calls TRBD1, which cannot be checked without DNA. CDR3 length: 18 amino acids. Germline CDR1 and CDR2: SGHDT and YYEEEE.

This chain uses TRBV5-1 with TRBJ1-1. Germline loops: CDR1 SGHRS, CDR2 YFSETQ. This CDR3 has 15 amino acids. The CDR3: CASSLERQAVREAFF.